Below are 14 T cell receptor beta chains sequenced from a single sample in a study of shared clonotypes between healthy human individuals. TCRdb's copy holds only in-frame clones and misses some; the assay was immunoSEQ multiplex PCR. The sample has over a million clones, approximately 78% seen once; the top ten hold 0.5% to 0.6%. Material for sequencing was memory CD4+ T cells from PBMCs. Subset of the sample: CD45RA-negative fraction. These receptors originate from a man aged 18 to 30 in good health. Some clones in this sample may be carry-over from other donors' samples.

The genes are TRBV5-1 and TRBJ2-3; no definite D call. This CDR3 has 14 residues. V shed 0 bases and J shed 2 bases, with 7 bases lying between them. Per the germline V gene, CDR1 is SGHRS and CDR2 is YFSETQ. DNA for the CDR3: TGCGCCAGCAGCTTGGTTGCGATCACAGATACGCAGTATTTT. The encoded protein is CASSLVAITDTQYF.

The V call is TRBV5-1, the J call TRBJ2-3; 7 bases align to TRBD2. The J segment lost 0 bases and the V segment lost 4 bases, leaving 8 bases of the junction unmatched. This CDR3 region has 16 residues. CDR1 is SGHRS and CDR2 is YFSETQ in the germline V gene. The CDR3 DNA follows: TGCGCCAGCAGCCCGATGGGACTAAGTAGCACAGATACGCAGTATTTT. The encoded protein is CASSPMGLSSTDTQYF.

The chain uses TRBV27 and TRBJ2-7, with D uncertain. The ends were cut back, 3 bases at V and 3 bases at J, with 9 bases in the middle. The length of the CDR3 is 13 residues. Germline CDR1 MNHEY, CDR2 SMNVEV (reference sequence). CDR3 amino acids: CASSFQENYEQYF. The CDR3 DNA sequence: TGTGCCAGCAGTTTTCAGGAGAACTACGAGCAGTACTTC.

The rearrangement uses TRBV7-2 and TRBJ2-3; 8 bases are shared with TRBD1. The ends lost 4 bases at V and 8 bases at J; junction bases unmatched: 8. The germline gives CDR1 SGHTA, CDR2 FQGNSA. The CDR3 sequence is 14 residues long. CDR3 coding DNA: TGTGCCAGCAGCTACGGACAGGGTCGAGGTACGCAGTATTTT. Amino acid sequence: CASSYGQGRGTQYF. Complete variable domain (other parts from reference TRBV7-2 and TRBJ2-3): GAGVSQSPSNKVTEKGKDVELRCDPISGHTALYWYRQSLGQGLEFLIYFQGNSAPDKSGLPSDRFSAERTGGSVSTLTIQRTQQEDSAVYLCASSYGQGRGTQYFGPGTRLTVL.

The table lists this clone with a few counts. V gene TRBV5-6 combines with J gene TRBJ1-2, with D perhaps TRBD1 (5 bases). The germline V and J ends were trimmed by 0 bases and 6 bases, with 9 bases remaining between them. CDR1 and CDR2 from the germline V gene are SGHDT and YYEEEE. This CDR3 is 13 amino acids long. Here the CDR3 DNA reads TGTGCCAGCAGCTTGGCGGGGGTCGATGGCTACACCTTC. Translation gives CASSLAGVDGYTF.

This CDR3 is CAWSALQGTQPQHF. The CDR3 nucleotides are TGTGCCTGGAGTGCCCTACAGGGAACTCAGCCCCAGCATTTT. The chain has TRBV30 and TRBJ1-5, with D possibly being TRBD1 (6 bases). CDR1 and CDR2 (germline): GTSNPN, SVGIG (reference sequence). The V end was cut by 1 base, the J end by 6 bases, with 13 bases between. The CDR3 is made up of 14 amino acids.

The table lists this clone with many counts. The same CDR3 arises from other DNA sequences in this sample as well. The CDR3 is CASSTTGSTNEKLFF. CDR3 sequence (DNA): TGTGCCAGCAGCACGACCGGGTCAACTAATGAAAAACTGTTTTTT. The chain links TRBV5-6 to TRBJ1-4; D gene uncertain. V lost 4 bases and J lost 0, with 10 bases in between. The germline V gene encodes CDR1 SGHDT and CDR2 YYEEEE. The CDR3 extends over 15 amino acids.

With respect to this clone: At the DNA level, this CDR3 is encoded by other sequences in the same sample as well. V and J are TRBV7-9 and TRBJ2-5, with 7 bases aligning to TRBD2. Trimming took 1 base from V and 5 from J; bases not matched to a gene: 4. The CDR3 runs to 14 residues. From germline, CDR1 is SEHNR and CDR2 FQNEAQ (reference sequence). CDR3 DNA sequence: TGTGCCAGCAGCTTAGTAGCGGGCGGGGAGACCCAGTACTTC. It yields the protein CASSLVAGGETQYF.

The DNA of the CDR3 is TGTGCCAGCAGGACTAGTCTTTCGGTGGATACGCAGTATTTT. Its protein is CASRTSLSVDTQYF. The chain combines TRBV6-5 with TRBJ2-3; D is possibly TRBD2 (6 bases). Trimming removed 6 bases from V and 6 bases from J, with 16 bases in between. The CDR3 is made up of 14 amino acids. The V gene's germline CDR1 is MNHEY and CDR2 SVGAGI.

V usage is TRBV29-1 and J usage is TRBJ2-1; 7 nucleotides align to TRBD2. Germline trimming cut 4 bases from V and 2 bases from J; bases unmatched to any gene: 5. Germline-derived CDR1 and CDR2 are SQVTM and ANQGSEA. This CDR3 has 14 amino acids. The CDR3 reads CSVGPGLPYNEQFF. The CDR3, as DNA: TGCAGCGTTGGCCCGGGACTACCCTACAATGAGCAGTTCTTC.

The genes are TRBV18 and TRBJ2-1, with TRBD1 matching over 9 bases. V lost 6 bases and J lost 7; bases outside the gene matches: 10. This CDR3 is built from 15 residues. The germline gives CDR1 KGHSH, CDR2 LQKENI. The CDR3 here is CASSTQGALANEQFF. For the CDR3, the DNA is TGTGCCAGCTCCACACAGGGGGCCTTGGCGAATGAGCAGTTCTTC.

The chain employs TRBV12-5 and TRBJ2-1; D is uncertain. V lost 5 bases to trimming and J lost 6 bases, with 20 bases between them. The length of the CDR3 is 16 residues. Germline V gene lookup returns CDR1 LGHNT and CDR2 FRNRAP. DNA for the CDR3: TGTGCTAGTGGTGAAGAGATAGGAACCGTCGCCAATGAGCAGTTCTTC. Residues: CASGEEIGTVANEQFF.

This chain uses TRBV19 with TRBJ2-1; no firm D call. This CDR3 has 14 residues. Trimming pared 7 bases from V and 5 bases from J, leaving 15 bases between. Germline lookup yields CDR1 LNHDA and CDR2 SQIVND (reference sequence). CDR3 in DNA: TGTGCCAGTAACAAAGGAACCTCTAACAATGAGCAGTTCTTC. It encodes CASNKGTSNNEQFF.

This clone was counted only a few times. The CDR3 bases are TGTGCCACAGAATTACAGGGTGGCACTGAAGCTTTCTTT. This sequence encodes CATELQGGTEAFF. The gene calls are TRBV7-9 and TRBJ1-1; perhaps TRBD1 as D (6 bases). V was trimmed by 10 bases and J by 4 bases, leaving 16 bases between them. Germline CDR1 SEHNR, CDR2 FQNEAQ (reference sequence). This CDR3 has 13 amino acids.